This TCR beta chain is from a study of blood T cell repertoires in COVID-19. Authors' methods: Reference gene primer amplification gave nucleated cell count estimates. Profiled with immunoSEQ multiplex PCR; TCRdb holds only in-frame clones, not every one. The V and J calls and the clone size are those of that table, but D and trimming were determined from the DNA. The data hold 200,000 to 250,000 clones, with around 87% observed a single time. CDR1 is SQVTM, CDR2 ANQGSEA, per germline. This CDR3 region has 12 residues. V is TRBV29-1 and J is TRBJ2-6, with a weak D call TRBD1 (5 bases). The sequence was collected from a man in his fifties or sixties who had recovered from COVID-19. The source material was peripheral blood. DNA of the CDR3: TGCAGTGGGGCCTCTGGGGCCAACGTCCTGACTTTC. Its translation is CSGASGANVLTF.